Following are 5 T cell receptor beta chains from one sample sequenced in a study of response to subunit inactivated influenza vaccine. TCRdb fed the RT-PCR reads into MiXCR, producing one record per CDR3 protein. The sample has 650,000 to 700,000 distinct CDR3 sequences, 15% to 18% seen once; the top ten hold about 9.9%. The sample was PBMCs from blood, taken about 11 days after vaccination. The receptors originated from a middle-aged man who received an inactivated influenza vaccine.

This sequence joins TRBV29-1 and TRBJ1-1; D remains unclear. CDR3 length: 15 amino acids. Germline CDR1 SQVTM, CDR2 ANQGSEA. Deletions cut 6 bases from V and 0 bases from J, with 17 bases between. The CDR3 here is CSVETRLNLNTEAFF. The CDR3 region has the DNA TGCAGCGTGGAGACACGTTTGAACTTGAACACTGAAGCTTTCTTT.

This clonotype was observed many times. The CDR3 DNA reads TGCAGCGTAGCCGGACGGGTGAACACTGAAGCTTTCTTT. Its protein is CSVAGRVNTEAFF. The chain combines TRBV29-1 with TRBJ1-1; the D is unclear. The CDR3 runs to 13 residues. In germline, CDR1 is SQVTM, CDR2 ANQGSEA. V was cut by 6 bases and J by 0 bases, with 11 bases left in between.

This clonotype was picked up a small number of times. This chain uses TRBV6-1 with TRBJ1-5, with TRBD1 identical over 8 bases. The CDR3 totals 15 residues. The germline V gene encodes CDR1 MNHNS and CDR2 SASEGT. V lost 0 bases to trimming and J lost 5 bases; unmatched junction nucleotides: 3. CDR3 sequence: CASSEAPGGYQPQHF. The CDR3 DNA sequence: TGTGCCAGCAGTGAAGCGCCAGGGGGCTATCAGCCCCAGCATTTT.

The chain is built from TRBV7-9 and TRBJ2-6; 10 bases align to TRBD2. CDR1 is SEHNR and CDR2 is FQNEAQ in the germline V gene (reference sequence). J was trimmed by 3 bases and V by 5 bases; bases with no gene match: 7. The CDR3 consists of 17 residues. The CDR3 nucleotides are TGTGCCAGCAGCGACCCTAGCGGGAGTGTTGGGGCCAACGTCCTGACTTTC. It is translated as CASSDPSGSVGANVLTF. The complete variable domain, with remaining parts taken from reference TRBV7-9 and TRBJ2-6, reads DTGVSQNPRHKITKRGQNVTFRCDPISEHNRLYWYRQTLGQGPEFLTYFQNEAQLEKSRLLSDRFSAERPKGSFSTLEIQRTEQGDSAMYLCASSDPSGSVGANVLTFGAGSRLTVL.

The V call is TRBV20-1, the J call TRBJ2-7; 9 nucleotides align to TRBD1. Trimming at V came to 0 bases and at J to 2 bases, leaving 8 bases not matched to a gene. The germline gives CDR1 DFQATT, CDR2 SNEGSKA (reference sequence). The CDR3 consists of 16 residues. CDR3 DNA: TGCAGTGCTAGAGACCGCTCCCGGGACAGGGCCTACGAGCAGTACTTC. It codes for CSARDRSRDRAYEQYF.